This passage covers 23 T cell receptor beta chains from one sample sequenced in a study of untreated major depressive disorder. Whole-study results and caveats: CD4+ T cells from depressed patients used TRBV05-01 (Vbeta 5.1) more often than controls.

Antigens of these TCRs are unknown. Sequencing used immunoSEQ multiplex PCR; TCRdb keeps in-frame clones, though not all of them. This table holds under 20,000 clones, about 92% found once. Sequencing was done on a sample of CD4+ T cells from PBMCs. These receptors all stem from a middle-aged woman with major depressive disorder.

DNA of the CDR3: TGTGCCAGCAGCCCACGCCTCAGGGCCTACAATGAGCAGTTCTTC. Its protein is CASSPRLRAYNEQFF. This chain joins TRBV4-2 and TRBJ2-1; weak D call: TRBD1 (5 bases). This CDR3 contains 15 residues. Trimming removed 4 bases from V and 2 bases from J, with 12 bases in between. Germline V gene data show CDR1 as LGHNA and CDR2 as YNFKEQ.

The V call is TRBV29-1, the J call TRBJ2-7; no definite D call. This CDR3 spans 12 amino acids. The V gene's germline CDR1 is SQVTM and CDR2 ANQGSEA. Trimming stripped 7 bases from V and 3 bases from J, with 13 bases between. The CDR3 nucleotides are TGCAGCGCCTCTCCAGACGGCTACGAGCAGTACGTC. As protein: CSASPDGYEQYV.

With respect to this clone: One end of the junction is discordant with germline, which a read error may explain. The J gene is TRBJ1-1, the V gene TRBV7-7; no reliable D call. Germline V gives CDR1 SSHAT, CDR2 FNYEAQ (reference sequence). The length of the CDR3 is 13 residues. This CDR3 is CASSLNLGTEAFF. CDR3 bases: TGTGCTAGCAGCTTAAACCTGGGCACTGAAGCTTTCTTT.

V and J are TRBV6-1 and TRBJ2-5; no clear D. The germline V gene encodes CDR1 MNHNS and CDR2 SASEGT. Trimming took off 6 bases at V and 0 bases at J, with 11 bases between the two ends. The CDR3 consists of 14 residues. In DNA, the CDR3 is TGTGCCAGCAGCCTCGGCCCCAACCAAGAGACCCAGTACTTC. Protein sequence: CASSLGPNQETQYF.

This chain connects TRBV5-6 to TRBJ2-2; D perhaps matches TRBD1 (7 bases). The V gene lost 4 bases and the J gene lost 0 bases, with 16 bases spanning the gap. The CDR3 contains 17 residues. The V gene's germline CDR1 is SGHDT and CDR2 YYEEEE. For the CDR3, the DNA is TGTGCCAGCAGCCAACTAGCCGGGACAGCGAACACCGGGGAGCTGTTTTTT. Protein: CASSQLAGTANTGELFF.

The chain is built from TRBV5-1 and TRBJ1-3, with D uncertain. The CDR3 totals 15 residues. Germline lookup yields CDR1 SGHRS and CDR2 YFSETQ. V gave up 0 bases and J gave up 0 bases, with 7 bases separating them. CDR3 loop: CASSLATNSGNTIYF. CDR3 in DNA: TGCGCCAGCAGCTTGGCGACAAACTCTGGAAACACCATATATTTT.

The V gene is TRBV28, the J gene TRBJ1-2, with TRBD1 as a possible D gene (5 bases). The germline V gene encodes CDR1 MDHEN and CDR2 SYDVKM. Trimming removed 10 bases at V and 3 bases at J, with 12 bases between. The CDR3 loop spans 12 amino acids. The CDR3 DNA reads TGTGCCACCGCACGGGGCTACTATGGCTACACCTTC. Its translation is CATARGYYGYTF.

CDR3 sequence reads: CASKWFSDTGELFF. CDR3 DNA sequence: TGTGCCAGCAAATGGTTTTCGGACACCGGGGAGCTGTTTTTT. The chain is built from TRBV11-3 and TRBJ2-2; D gene unclear. The V and J ends lost 7 bases and 3 bases respectively, with 12 bases between them. This CDR3 is 14 amino acids long. The V gene's germline CDR1 is SGHNT and CDR2 YENEEA.

The J gene is TRBJ1-2, the V gene TRBV28, with D unclear. The V end was cut by 5 bases, the J end by 1 base, with 14 bases between. This CDR3 region has 15 residues. CDR1 MDHEN and CDR2 SYDVKM come from the germline V gene. The CDR3 loop is CASSISDRLNYGYTF. CDR3 coding DNA: TGTGCCAGCAGTATCTCGGACCGCCTTAACTATGGCTACACCTTC.

This rearrangement joins TRBV10-1 to TRBJ2-1; perhaps D is TRBD1 or TRBD2 (6 bases each). The V end lost 5 bases, the J end lost 5 bases, and 13 bases lay between the germline ends. Germline CDR1 and CDR2: WNHNN and SYGVQD (reference sequence). This CDR3 is built from 14 residues. CDR3 sequence: CASSLEGGNNEQFF. As DNA, the CDR3 is TGCGCCAGCAGTTTAGAGGGGGGTAACAATGAGCAGTTCTTC.

This rearrangement joins TRBV7-8 to TRBJ2-5; TRBD1 is a possible D gene (5 bases). V was cut by 5 bases and J by 1 base, with 11 bases left in between. This CDR3 has 14 amino acids. Germline V CDR1 and CDR2: SGHVS, FQNEAQ. CDR3 in DNA: TGTGCCAGCAGCCTGACAGTCATCCAAGAGACCCAGTACTTC. Protein sequence: CASSLTVIQETQYF.

This sequence joins TRBV2 and TRBJ2-7; D may be TRBD1 (5 bases). There are 12 residues in the CDR3. The V end lost 5 bases, the J end lost 2 bases, and 7 bases lay between the germline ends. Germline CDR1 is SNHLY and CDR2 is FYNNEI. DNA of the CDR3: TGTGCCAGCAGTAAGGGGACCTACGAGCAGTACGTC. It specifies CASSKGTYEQYV.

This chain joins TRBV4-2 and TRBJ2-5; 9 bases agree with TRBD1. Germline V gene lookup returns CDR1 LGHNA and CDR2 YNFKEQ. This CDR3 comprises 14 residues. The J segment lost 1 base and the V segment lost 10 bases, leaving 7 bases of the junction unmatched. In DNA form, the CDR3 reads TGTGCCACCAGGGGACAGGGTGGCCAAGAGACCCAGTACTTC. Its protein is CATRGQGGQETQYF.

The chain employs TRBV4-3 and TRBJ1-2; 9 nucleotides line up with TRBD1. With V trimmed by 0 bases and J by 7 bases, 12 bases remained unmatched. There are 17 residues in the CDR3. Germline lookup yields CDR1 LGHNA and CDR2 YSLEER. CDR3 in DNA: TGCGCCAGCAGCCAAGAATATAACAGGGGGCGTTTTGGTGGCTACACCTTC. It specifies CASSQEYNRGRFGGYTF.

The gene calls are TRBV5-6 and TRBJ2-2, with 8 bases identical to TRBD1. V gave up 0 bases and J gave up 3 bases; unmatched junction bases: 4. CDR1 and CDR2 (germline): SGHDT, YYEEEE. The CDR3 runs to 16 residues. The DNA of the CDR3 is TGTGCCAGCAGCTTGGAGGCAGGGGGCTACACCGGGGAGCTGTTTTTT. Translation: CASSLEAGGYTGELFF.

The chain couples TRBV27 to TRBJ2-3; possible D gene TRBD1, 6 bases. CDR1 is MNHEY and CDR2 is SMNVEV in the germline V gene (reference sequence). The CDR3 totals 15 residues. V shed 2 bases and J shed 2 bases, with 11 bases lying between them. CDR3 sequence: CASSLSRGTTDTQYF. The CDR3 DNA is TGTGCCAGCAGTTTAAGTAGGGGGACCACAGATACGCAGTATTTT.

The chain uses TRBV4-1 and TRBJ2-1; D unclear. Per germline, CDR1 MGHRA and CDR2 YSYEKL. The CDR3 runs to 16 residues. Trimming took 3 bases from V and 0 from J, leaving 12 bases between them. CDR3 sequence (DNA): TGCGCCAGCAGCCAGGCGCTAGGCAGCTCCTACAATGAGCAGTTCTTC. Protein sequence: CASSQALGSSYNEQFF.

This sequence joins TRBV29-1 and TRBJ2-5, with D perhaps TRBD2 (5 bases). Trimming cost V 5 bases and J 5 bases, with 18 bases left between them. CDR3 size: 14 residues. CDR1 is SQVTM, CDR2 ANQGSEA, per germline. The CDR3 protein is CSVTGISRRETQYF. The CDR3 DNA reads TGCAGCGTTACGGGGATATCACGGCGGGAGACCCAGTACTTC.

J is TRBJ2-7 and V is TRBV6-5, with D unclear. V shed 2 bases and J shed 3 bases, with 11 bases lying between them. Germline V gene sequence: CDR1 MNHEY, CDR2 SVGAGI. The length of the CDR3 is 14 residues. In DNA form, the CDR3 reads TGTGCCAGCAGTTACCGGTCCATCCTCTACGAGCAGTACTTC. Translated, it gives CASSYRSILYEQYF.

The chain has TRBV7-9 and TRBJ1-4, with a weak D call TRBD1 (6 bases). Per germline, CDR1 SEHNR and CDR2 FQNEAQ (reference sequence). The CDR3 consists of 16 residues. Trimming removed 3 bases from V and 3 bases from J, with 14 bases in between. The CDR3 spells CASSLAGAGANEKLFF. CDR3 in DNA: TGTGCCAGCAGCTTGGCTGGGGCAGGGGCTAATGAAAAACTGTTTTTT.

The chain joins TRBV30 to TRBJ1-4; 8 nucleotides match TRBD1. V shed 3 bases and J 8 bases; nucleotides not matched to a gene: 11. The V gene's germline CDR1 is GTSNPN and CDR2 SVGIG (reference sequence). The CDR3 sequence is 15 residues long. CDR3 residues: CAWSELTGAGEKLFF. Written as DNA, the CDR3 is TGTGCCTGGAGCGAACTGACAGGGGCGGGGGAAAAACTGTTTTTT.

The genes are TRBV5-4 and TRBJ1-5, with TRBD1 as a possible D gene (5 bases). Per the germline V gene, CDR1 is SGHNT and CDR2 is YYREEE (reference sequence). V lost 0 bases to trimming and J lost 2 bases, with 6 bases between them. The CDR3 contains 14 residues. Written as DNA, the CDR3 is TGTGCCAGCAGCTTGGAAGGGGGCAATCAGCCCCAGCATTTT. Translation: CASSLEGGNQPQHF. Complete variable domain (other parts from reference TRBV5-4 and TRBJ1-5): ETGVTQSPTHLIKTRGQQVTLRCSSQSGHNTVSWYQQALGQGPQFIFQYYREEENGRGNFPPRFSGLQFPNYSSELNVNALELDDSALYLCASSLEGGNQPQHFGDGTRLSIL.

CDR3 in amino acids: CASSYGLGGYTF. CDR3 coding DNA: TGTGCCAGCAGTTACGGCCTGGGGGGCTACACCTTC. The genes are TRBV6-5 and TRBJ1-2, with D unresolved. Germline V lookup: CDR1 MNHEY, CDR2 SVGAGI. V lost 2 bases and J lost 8, with 9 bases in between. The CDR3 has 12 amino acids.